These T cell receptor beta chains were read from a single sample in a study of T cell responses to AZD1222 COVID-19 vaccine. Sequencing used immunoSEQ multiplex PCR; TCRdb keeps in-frame clones, though not all of them. This table holds tens of thousands of clones, roughly four fifths found once. Sequencing used peripheral blood, obtained 28 days after the second AZD1222 dose. These receptors were obtained from an adult who received the AZD1222 COVID-19 vaccine. The CDR3 runs from the conserved cysteine through the conserved F or W. A D gene is named only where the DNA matches it firmly. Some rows have no size entry. The others give once, few or many, or a class for an expanded clone.

cdr3_aa,cdr3_nt,clone_size,j_call,v_call,d_call
CASSPVTGLASPSETQYF,TGTGCCAGCAGCCCGGTGACGGGACTAGCGTCCCCCAGCGAGACCCAGTACTTC,.,TRBJ2-5,TRBV5-5,TRBD2
CASSWGQGLNQPQHF,TGTGCCAGTAGTTGGGGACAGGGTCTCAATCAGCCCCAGCATTTT,few,TRBJ1-5,TRBV19,TRBD1
CASSLIQGAKNIQYF,TGTGCCAGCAGTTTGATACAGGGAGCCAAAAACATTCAGTACTTC,.,TRBJ2-4,TRBV27,.
CASTRLGDSGQPQHF,TGTGCCAGCACACGCCTGGGGGACTCGGGTCAGCCCCAGCATTTT,few,TRBJ1-5,TRBV19,.
CASSLVGIPNKEQYF,TGTGCCAGCAGCTTGGTGGGGATCCCGAATAAGGAGCAGTACTTC,.,TRBJ2-7,TRBV5-4,.
CASSLFVTDSSYEQYF,TGCGCCAGCAGCTTGTTTGTGACGGATAGCTCCTACGAGCAGTACTTC,.,TRBJ2-7,TRBV5-1,.
CASSFSPRERTDTQYF,TGTGCCAGCAGTTTCAGCCCGCGGGAACGCACAGATACGCAGTATTTT,.,TRBJ2-3,TRBV27,.
CASSVDWGLVNTEAFF,TGTGCCAGCAGCGTAGACTGGGGGCTCGTGAACACTGAAGCTTTCTTT,.,TRBJ1-1,TRBV9,.
CASSQVPSGTYNEQFF,TGCGCCAGCAGCCAAGTGCCTAGCGGGACCTACAATGAGCAGTTCTTC,.,TRBJ2-1,TRBV4-1,TRBD2
CATSDSGGVREKLFF,TGTGCCACCAGTGATTCAGGGGGCGTTAGAGAAAAACTGTTTTTT,.,TRBJ1-4,TRBV24-1,TRBD1
CASRPPPVARVEKLFF,TGTGCAAGTCGCCCCCCCCCGGTGGCACGAGTAGAAAAACTGTTTTTT,.,TRBJ1-4,TRBV12-2,.
CASSPRLAGAEEQYF,TGTGCCAGCAGCCCCAGACTAGCGGGAGCGGAGGAGCAGTACTTC,once,TRBJ2-7,TRBV7-2,TRBD2
CASRLQAATGELFF,TGTGCCAGCAGATTACAGGCGGCCACCGGGGAGCTGTTTTTT,.,TRBJ2-2,TRBV2,.
CASSLVGGRETQYF,TGTGCCAGCAGCTTAGTAGGGGGCCGAGAGACCCAGTACTTC,.,TRBJ2-5,TRBV7-8,TRBD1
CSVRSGTSGTSRQYNEQFF,TGCAGCGTGCGTTCCGGGACTAGCGGTACGAGCCGTCAATACAATGAGCAGTTCTTC,.,TRBJ2-1,TRBV29-1,TRBD2
CASSSGPYEQYF,TGTGCCAGCAGTTCGGGACCCTACGAGCAGTACTTC,.,TRBJ2-7,TRBV2,.
CAWSNGGTSPLHF,TGTGCCTGGAGTAACGGGGGGACTTCACCCCTCCACTTT,.,TRBJ1-6,TRBV30,.
CATSDLGQLPSGNTIYF,TGTGCCACCAGTGATTTAGGGCAGCTCCCCTCTGGAAACACCATATATTTT,.,TRBJ1-3,TRBV24-1,.
CASSLRKDPMSNEQFF,TGTGCCAGCAGCTTGCGAAAAGACCCTATGTCGAATGAGCAGTTCTTC,.,TRBJ2-1,TRBV5-4,.
CASSQGRRSGANVLTF,TGTGCCAGCAGCCAAGGGCGACGCTCTGGGGCCAACGTCCTGACTTTC,few,TRBJ2-6,TRBV3-1/TRBV3-2,.
CASSEFAAYEQYF,TGTGCCAGCAGTGAATTTGCAGCCTACGAGCAGTACTTC,.,TRBJ2-7,TRBV2,.
CASRVQRQETQYF,TGTGCCAGCAGGGTTCAACGTCAAGAGACCCAGTACTTC,.,TRBJ2-5,TRBV7-2,.
CASSPGGSSGNTIYF,TGTGCCAGCTCACCAGGAGGGAGCTCTGGAAACACCATATATTTT,.,TRBJ1-3,TRBV18,.